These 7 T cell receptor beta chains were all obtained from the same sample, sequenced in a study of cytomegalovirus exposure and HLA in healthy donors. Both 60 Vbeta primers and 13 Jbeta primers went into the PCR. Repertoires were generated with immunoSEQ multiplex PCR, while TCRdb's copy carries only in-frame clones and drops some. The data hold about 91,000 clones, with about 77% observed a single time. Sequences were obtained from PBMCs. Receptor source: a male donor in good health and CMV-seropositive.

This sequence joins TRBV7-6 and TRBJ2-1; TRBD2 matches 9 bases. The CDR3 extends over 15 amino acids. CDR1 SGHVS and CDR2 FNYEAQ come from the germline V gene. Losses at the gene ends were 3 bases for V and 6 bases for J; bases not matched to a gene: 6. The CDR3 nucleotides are TGTGCCAGCAGCTTTGGGGCGGGGGGGCCCAATGAGCAGTTCTTC. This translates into CASSFGAGGPNEQFF.

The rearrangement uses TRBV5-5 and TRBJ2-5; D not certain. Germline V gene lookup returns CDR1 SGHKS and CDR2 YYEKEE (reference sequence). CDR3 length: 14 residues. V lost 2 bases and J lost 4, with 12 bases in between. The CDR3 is CASSLGVRLETQYF. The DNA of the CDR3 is TGTGCCAGCAGCTTAGGAGTGCGTCTAGAGACCCAGTACTTC.

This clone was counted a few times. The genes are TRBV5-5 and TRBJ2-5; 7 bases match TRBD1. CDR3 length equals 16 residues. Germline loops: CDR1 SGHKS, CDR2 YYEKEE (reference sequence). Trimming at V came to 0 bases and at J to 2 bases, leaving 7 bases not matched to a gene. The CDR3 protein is CASSLGQGRFQETQYF. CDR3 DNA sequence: TGTGCCAGCAGCTTGGGACAGGGACGCTTTCAAGAGACCCAGTACTTC.

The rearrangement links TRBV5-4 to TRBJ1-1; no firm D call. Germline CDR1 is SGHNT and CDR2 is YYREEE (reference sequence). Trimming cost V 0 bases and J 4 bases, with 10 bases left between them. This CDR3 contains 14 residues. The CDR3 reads CASSLAGLGTEAFF. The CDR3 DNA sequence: TGTGCCAGCAGCTTGGCAGGCTTGGGCACTGAAGCTTTCTTT.

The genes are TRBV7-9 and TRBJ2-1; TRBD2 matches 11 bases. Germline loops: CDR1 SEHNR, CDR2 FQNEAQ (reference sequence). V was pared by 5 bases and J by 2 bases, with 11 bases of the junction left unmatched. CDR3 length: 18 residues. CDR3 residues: CASSPRLAGSTAYNEQFF. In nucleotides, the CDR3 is TGTGCCAGCAGCCCGCGACTAGCGGGGTCCACTGCCTACAATGAGCAGTTCTTC.

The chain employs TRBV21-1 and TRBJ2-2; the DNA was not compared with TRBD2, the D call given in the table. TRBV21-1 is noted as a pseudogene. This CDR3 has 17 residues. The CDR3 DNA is TGTGCCAGCAGCAGTCTAGCGGGATTATCGCGTCACGGGGAGCTGTTTTTT. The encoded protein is CASSSLAGLSRHGELFF.

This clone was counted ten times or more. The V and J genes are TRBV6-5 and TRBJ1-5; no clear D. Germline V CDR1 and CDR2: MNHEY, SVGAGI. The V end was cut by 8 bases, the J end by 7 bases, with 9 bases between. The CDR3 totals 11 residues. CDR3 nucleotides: TGTGCCAGCGGGCGGGGACAGCCCCAGCATTTT. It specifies CASGRGQPQHF.